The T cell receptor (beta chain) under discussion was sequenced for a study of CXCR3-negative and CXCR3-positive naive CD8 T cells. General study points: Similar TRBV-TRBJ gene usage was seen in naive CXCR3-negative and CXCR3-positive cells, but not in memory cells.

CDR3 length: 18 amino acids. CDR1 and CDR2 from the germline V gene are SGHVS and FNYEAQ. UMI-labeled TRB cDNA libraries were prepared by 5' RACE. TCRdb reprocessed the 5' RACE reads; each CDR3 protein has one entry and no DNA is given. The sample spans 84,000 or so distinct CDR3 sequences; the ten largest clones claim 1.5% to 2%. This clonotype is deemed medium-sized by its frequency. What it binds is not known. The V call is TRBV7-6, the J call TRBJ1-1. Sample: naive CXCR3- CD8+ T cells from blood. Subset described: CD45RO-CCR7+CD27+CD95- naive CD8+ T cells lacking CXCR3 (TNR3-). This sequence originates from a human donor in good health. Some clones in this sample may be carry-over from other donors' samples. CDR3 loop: CASSLAWGTAIMNTEAFF.